The entry that follows covers one TCR beta chain sequence. Antigen unknown. This entry comes from a study of cytomegalovirus exposure and HLA in healthy donors. Across the study: There were several hundred genotyped donors. Of these, roughly 80% fell in the genetic ancestry cluster associated with self-reported Caucasian donors.

PCR employed 60 Vbeta and 13 Jbeta primers. Clones were sequenced by immunoSEQ multiplex PCR, and TCRdb holds only the in-frame ones, with some missing. Counted here are about 160,000 clones, almost 80% occurring once; the ten biggest clones make up over 0.95%. Notes on the study in general: With further analysis later on, most CMV-associated TCR beta chains appeared HLA-restricted. Most TCR beta V segments were productive about 90% or about 30% of the time in an earlier analysis. Solely CMV serostatus was available to characterize immune exposure.

CDR1 is SQVTM and CDR2 is ANQGSEA in the germline V gene. V lost 1 base and J lost 0; bases outside the gene matches: 7. This CDR3 comprises 18 residues. Specimen: PBMCs. The sequence was obtained from a woman aged 45-59 years in good health and CMV-seronegative. The V gene is TRBV29-1, the J gene TRBJ2-1; 12 nucleotides agree with TRBD2. The CDR3, as DNA: TGCAGCGTTGAAGTTCCTAGCGGGAGGGTTAGCTCCTACAATGAGCAGTTCTTC. The encoded protein is CSVEVPSGRVSSYNEQFF.